One and the same sample provided the 17 T cell receptor beta chains below, sequenced in a study of CD8+ T cells in alopecia areata. The authors extracted RNA and reverse transcribed it into cDNA as the sequencing template. Data came from immunoSEQ multiplex PCR; TCRdb stores just in-frame clones and leaves some out. The sample lists over 120,000 clones; about 59% were seen once. As to treatment: oral pan-JAK inhibitor, 5-10 mg twice daily. The sequencing here drew on CD8+ T cells sorted from blood, taken at week 4, from a patient treated with tofacitinib. These receptors all stem from a human donor with alopecia areata.

The chain has TRBV29-1 and TRBJ2-7; a possible D gene is TRBD1 (5 bases). V lost 2 bases and J 3 bases, leaving 11 bases between the germline ends. The CDR3 extends over 13 amino acids. Germline loops: CDR1 SQVTM, CDR2 ANQGSEA. CDR3 nucleotides: TGCAGCGTTGAACCCAGGGTAGGCTACGAGCAGTACTTC. Its protein product is CSVEPRVGYEQYF.

CDR3 sequence reads: CAILSGTDSYEQYF. In DNA form, the CDR3 reads TGTGCCATCCTTTCCGGGACAGATTCCTACGAGCAGTACTTC. The rearrangement links TRBV2 to TRBJ2-7, with 7 bases fitting TRBD1. In germline, CDR1 is SNHLY, CDR2 FYNNEI. With 10 bases clipped from V and 1 base from J, the junction kept 10 bases outside the gene matches. CDR3 size: 14 residues.

The chain combines TRBV5-1 with TRBJ2-3; the D gene is possibly TRBD2 (6 bases). Germline lookup yields CDR1 SGHRS and CDR2 YFSETQ. The CDR3 loop spans 15 amino acids. V lost 4 bases, J lost 0 bases, and 12 bases lay in between. CDR3 in amino acids: CASSEGGASTDTQYF. For the CDR3, the DNA is TGCGCCAGCAGCGAGGGAGGCGCCAGCACAGATACGCAGTATTTT.

V and J are TRBV7-2 and TRBJ2-2; unclear D gene. The CDR3 contains 14 residues. Trimming pared 3 bases from V and 5 bases from J, leaving 10 bases between. Per the germline V gene, CDR1 is SGHTA and CDR2 is FQGNSA. The CDR3 reads CASSFPTITGELFF. The CDR3 DNA sequence: TGTGCCAGCAGCTTTCCCACTATAACCGGGGAGCTGTTTTTT.

V is TRBV30 and J is TRBJ2-7, with 7 bases aligning to TRBD1. With V trimmed by 3 bases and J by 2 bases, 4 bases remained unmatched. CDR3 length: 13 residues. Germline assignment: CDR1 GTSNPN and CDR2 SVGIG (reference sequence). As DNA, the CDR3 is TGTGCCTGGAGCAGGGACAGTGCCTACGAGCAGTACTTC. This gives the protein CAWSRDSAYEQYF.

The V call is TRBV10-2, the J call TRBJ2-7; TRBD2 matches 7 bases. V dropped 8 bases and J dropped 2; count of bases not matched to a gene: 3. CDR3 length: 12 amino acids. Per germline, CDR1 WSHSY and CDR2 SAAADI. CDR3 in amino acids: CASFGGTYEQYF. The CDR3 DNA reads TGCGCCAGCTTCGGGGGGACCTACGAGCAGTACTTC.

This clone was found a few times. The chain uses TRBV7-9 and TRBJ2-7; tentatively, D is TRBD2 (5 bases). V lost 3 bases, J lost 5 bases, and 11 bases lay in between. The germline V gene encodes CDR1 SEHNR and CDR2 FQNEAQ (reference sequence). The CDR3 has 13 residues. CDR3 loop: CASSFPGFNEQYF. As DNA, the CDR3 is TGTGCCAGCAGCTTCCCGGGATTTAACGAGCAGTACTTC. The entire variable domain, with the rest obtained from reference TRBV7-9 and TRBJ2-7, is as follows: DTGVSQNPRHKITKRGQNVTFRCDPISEHNRLYWYRQTLGQGPEFLTYFQNEAQLEKSRLLSDRFSAERPKGSFSTLEIQRTEQGDSAMYLCASSFPGFNEQYFGPGTRLTVT.

The genes are TRBV5-4 and TRBJ2-2; D not resolved. The germline V gene has CDR1 SGHNT and CDR2 YYREEE (reference sequence). The CDR3 is made up of 12 amino acids. V lost 4 bases, J lost 4 bases, and 5 bases lay in between. CDR3 amino acids: CASSRSTGELFF. The CDR3 DNA sequence: TGTGCCAGCAGCCGTTCCACCGGGGAGCTGTTTTTT. The whole variable domain, filled in from reference TRBV5-4 and TRBJ2-2, reads ETGVTQSPTHLIKTRGQQVTLRCSSQSGHNTVSWYQQALGQGPQFIFQYYREEENGRGNFPPRFSGLQFPNYSSELNVNALELDDSALYLCASSRSTGELFFGEGSRLTVL.

Only a few counts were recorded for this clone. The chain is built from TRBV2 and TRBJ2-3; no clear D gene. V lost 8 bases, J lost 1 base, and 19 bases lay in between. CDR3 length equals 16 residues. CDR1 and CDR2 (germline): SNHLY, FYNNEI. This CDR3 reads CASLYDPAGRTDTQYF. For the CDR3, the DNA is TGTGCCAGCCTATACGACCCGGCAGGTCGCACAGATACGCAGTATTTT.

The CDR3 here is CASSKRGYNEQFF. The CDR3 DNA follows: TGTGCCAGCAGCAAAAGGGGGTACAATGAGCAGTTCTTC. This chain uses TRBV21-1 with TRBJ2-1; the table's D call of TRBD1 was not tested on the DNA. TRBV21-1 has pseudogene status. The CDR3 covers 13 residues.

The chain combines TRBV30 with TRBJ2-2; either TRBD1 or TRBD2 may supply D (5 bases each). With 2 bases removed from V and 3 bases from J, the gap between germline ends came to 10 bases. The CDR3 is made up of 14 amino acids. Germline values: CDR1 GTSNPN, CDR2 SVGIG (reference sequence). The CDR3 DNA sequence: TGTGCCTGGAGTAAGGGACGGTACACCGGGGAGCTGTTTTTT. The encoded protein is CAWSKGRYTGELFF.

This clone was observed a few times. The J gene is TRBJ2-1, the V gene TRBV7-9, with D perhaps matching TRBD1 or TRBD2 (5 bases each). Germline CDR1 reads SEHNR; CDR2 reads FQNEAQ (reference sequence). This CDR3 comprises 12 residues. Trimming stripped 5 bases from V and 8 bases from J, with 10 bases between. The CDR3 region is CASSPWGYEQFF. CDR3 nucleotide sequence: TGTGCCAGCAGCCCGTGGGGGTATGAGCAGTTCTTC.

The chain links TRBV15 to TRBJ2-5, with D perhaps TRBD1 (5 bases). The germline V gene has CDR1 LNHNV and CDR2 YYDKDF (reference sequence). The length of the CDR3 is 15 residues. V gave up 4 bases and J gave up 2 bases, with 14 bases separating them. The CDR3 loop is CATSKTNKGQETQYF. The CDR3 DNA reads TGTGCCACCAGCAAAACTAACAAGGGGCAAGAGACCCAGTACTTC.

The V gene is TRBV30, the J gene TRBJ1-1; no clear D. CDR1 GTSNPN and CDR2 SVGIG come from the germline V gene (reference sequence). This CDR3 has 11 amino acids. V was clipped by 5 bases and J by 0 bases, with 4 bases between them. The CDR3 nucleotides read TGTGCCTGGGCATTGAACACTGAAGCTTTCTTT. It yields the protein CAWALNTEAFF.

CDR3 loop: CASSSGQEAYGYTF. The CDR3 DNA reads TGCGCCAGCAGCTCGGGACAGGAGGCCTATGGCTACACCTTC. V is TRBV5-1 and J is TRBJ1-2, with 8 bases that match TRBD1. V was pared by 3 bases and J by 4 bases, with 5 bases of the junction left unmatched. The CDR3 contains 14 residues. Germline loops: CDR1 SGHRS, CDR2 YFSETQ.

In this sample, this clone turned up a few times. The V call is TRBV7-8, the J call TRBJ2-5; no definite D call. Germline V gene sequence: CDR1 SGHVS, CDR2 FQNEAQ. CDR3 size: 15 residues. V lost 5 bases to trimming and J lost 3 bases, with 16 bases between them. The CDR3 nucleotides are TGTGCCAGCAGCCCCGTCACGAGTCTAAAAGAGACCCAGTACTTC. It translates to CASSPVTSLKETQYF.

J is TRBJ1-2 and V is TRBV6-5, with 8 bases that match TRBD1. V lost 2 bases to trimming and J lost 6 bases; unmatched junction nucleotides: 5. The CDR3 length is 14 residues. Per the germline V gene, CDR1 is MNHEY and CDR2 is SVGAGI. The CDR3 DNA is TGTGCCAGCAGTTACCAGGGGGCAGTCGATGGCTACACCTTC. It translates to CASSYQGAVDGYTF.